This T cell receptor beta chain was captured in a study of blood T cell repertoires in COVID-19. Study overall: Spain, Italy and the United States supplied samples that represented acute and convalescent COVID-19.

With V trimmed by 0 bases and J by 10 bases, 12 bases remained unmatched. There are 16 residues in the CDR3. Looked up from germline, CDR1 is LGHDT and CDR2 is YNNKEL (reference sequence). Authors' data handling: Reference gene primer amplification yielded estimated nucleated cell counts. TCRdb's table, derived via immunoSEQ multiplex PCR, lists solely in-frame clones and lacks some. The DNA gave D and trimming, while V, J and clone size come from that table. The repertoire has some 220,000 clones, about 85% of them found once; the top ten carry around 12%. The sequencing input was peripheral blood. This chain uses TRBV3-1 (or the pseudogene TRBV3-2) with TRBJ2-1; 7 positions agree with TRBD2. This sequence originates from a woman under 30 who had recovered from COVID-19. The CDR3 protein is CASSQDLAGENREQFF. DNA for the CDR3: TGTGCCAGCAGCCAAGATTTGGCGGGAGAGAATAGGGAGCAGTTCTTC.